This TCR beta chain was sequenced during a study of shared clonotypes between healthy human individuals. The CDR3 loop spans 15 amino acids. In germline, CDR1 is GTSNPN, CDR2 SVGIG (reference sequence). V gave up 0 bases and J gave up 3 bases, with 12 bases separating them. A deep-level run was used for the assay. As originally analysed: Filtering of immunoSEQ junctional sequences could not match full-length read filtering. Assay used: immunoSEQ multiplex PCR; TCRdb lists only in-frame clones, some missing. V and J calls plus clone size are reproduced from that table; the DNA served to infer D and trimming. Among roughly 2.4 million clones listed, approximately 96% were seen once.

Input material: naive CD4+ T cells sorted from blood. As for subset: CD45RA+ positively selected. The receptor's source is a man between 18 and 29 years old in good health. The V gene is TRBV30, the J gene TRBJ1-5, with D maybe TRBD1 (6 bases). CDR3 sequence reads: CAWSVKGGSNQPQHF. The CDR3 coding sequence is TGTGCCTGGAGTGTAAAGGGGGGCTCCAATCAGCCCCAGCATTTT.